The 32 T cell receptor beta chains given below trace back to one sample, sequenced in a study of T cell repertoires in cytomegalovirus infection. TCRdb re-derived calls from the reads in MiXCR, one entry per CDR3 protein. The sample lists roughly 230,000 distinct CDR3 sequences, approximately 17% occurring once. The sample taken for sequencing was CD8+ T cells from PBMCs. These receptors were taken from a human donor in good health (CMV status not recorded). Some clones in this sample may be carry-over from other donors' samples.

This clonotype was counted at least ten times. J is TRBJ1-5 and V is TRBV19, with D perhaps matching TRBD1 (6 bases). V was shortened by 3 bases and J by 3 bases, with 15 bases between the two germline ends. This CDR3 contains 16 residues. Looked up from germline, CDR1 is LNHDA and CDR2 is SQIVND (reference sequence). The CDR3 is CASSIEDDRYNQPQHF. The CDR3 DNA sequence: TGTGCCAGTAGTATCGAAGATGACAGGTACAATCAGCCCCAGCATTTT.

The chain carries TRBV10-3 and TRBJ2-2; D might be TRBD1 (5 bases). CDR1 is ENHRY, CDR2 SYGVKD, per germline. V was trimmed by 7 bases and J by 6 bases, leaving 6 bases between them. This CDR3 has 11 amino acids. In DNA form, the CDR3 reads TGTGCCATCACAGGGTCCGGGGAGCTGTTTTTT. It yields the protein CAITGSGELFF.

This clonotype came up a few times. The chain employs TRBV7-9 and TRBJ2-7; 10 bases line up with TRBD1. V was pared by 4 bases and J by 2 bases, with 8 bases of the junction left unmatched. The germline V gene encodes CDR1 SEHNR and CDR2 FQNEAQ (reference sequence). The CDR3 spans 16 residues. CDR3 nucleotides: TGTGCCAGCAGCTCACCAGGGACAGGGGAACCCTACGAGCAGTACTTC. Encoded protein: CASSSPGTGEPYEQYF.

In this sample, this clonotype turned up a few times. The rearrangement uses TRBV6-6 and TRBJ1-6, with unresolved D. CDR3 length: 14 residues. V shed 2 bases and J shed 7 bases, with 9 bases lying between them. CDR1 and CDR2 from the germline V gene are MNHNY and SVGAGI (reference sequence). The CDR3 protein is CASSYVRENSPLHF. In nucleotides, the CDR3 is TGTGCCAGCAGTTACGTGCGGGAAAATTCACCCCTCCACTTT.

This clonotype was picked up many times. This chain joins TRBV7-9 and TRBJ1-1; D not resolved. Germline values: CDR1 SEHNR, CDR2 FQNEAQ (reference sequence). The V gene lost 5 bases and the J gene lost 4 bases, with 14 bases spanning the gap. CDR3 length: 14 residues. DNA for the CDR3: TGTGCCAGCAGCCCCCCCCTGTCGGGCACTGAAGCTTTCTTT. Translation: CASSPPLSGTEAFF.

The chain carries TRBV2 and TRBJ2-5, with TRBD2 as a possible D gene (5 bases). Germline V gene sequence: CDR1 SNHLY, CDR2 FYNNEI. The CDR3 spans 13 residues. V was pared by 10 bases and J by 5 bases, with 17 bases between. CDR3 nucleotide sequence: TGTGCCACCCCGGGCGGGCAAAGGGAGACCCAGTACTTC. Its translation: CATPGGQRETQYF.

The rearrangement joins TRBV4-3 to TRBJ2-1; possible D gene TRBD2, 5 bases. Germline CDR1 is LGHNA and CDR2 is YSLEER. Deletions cut 0 bases from V and 6 bases from J, with 24 bases between. The length of the CDR3 is 19 residues. The CDR3, as DNA: TGCGCCAGCAGCCAAGATTATCGGTTCAGAGGGAATGGGCTCAATGAGCAGTTCTTC. Translation: CASSQDYRFRGNGLNEQFF.

A few counts support this clonotype. The chain employs TRBV5-6 and TRBJ1-3, with D maybe TRBD1 (5 bases). Between the trimmed V and J ends, which lost 0 bases and 0 bases, there was a span of 7 bases. CDR1 and CDR2 (germline): SGHDT, YYEEEE. CDR3 length: 15 amino acids. The CDR3 here is CASSLGGVSGNTIYF. The DNA for the CDR3 is TGTGCCAGCAGCTTGGGAGGGGTCTCTGGAAACACCATATATTTT.

A few counts support this clonotype. The rearrangement joins TRBV6-8 to TRBJ2-2; D remains unclear. CDR3 length: 15 amino acids. The ends were cut back, 8 bases at V and 4 bases at J, with 17 bases in the middle. Looked up from germline, CDR1 is MNHGY and CDR2 is SAAAGT. CDR3 amino acids: CASRVTPTSTGELFF. In nucleotides, the CDR3 is TGTGCCAGCCGAGTCACCCCTACAAGCACCGGGGAGCTGTTTTTT.

This clonotype was seen at least ten times. The chain uses TRBV6-1 and TRBJ1-5; perhaps TRBD1 as D (5 bases). The CDR3 totals 17 residues. Germline V lookup: CDR1 MNHNS, CDR2 SASEGT. Between the trimmed V and J ends, which lost 1 base and 2 bases, there was a span of 15 bases. Here the CDR3 DNA reads TGTGCCAGCAGTGAAGATTGGGGGAATAGCGGCAATCAGCCCCAGCATTTT. Amino acids: CASSEDWGNSGNQPQHF.

This clonotype was seen repeatedly, ten times or more. The V and J genes are TRBV7-9 and TRBJ2-1; the D gene is possibly TRBD1 (7 bases). V was clipped by 5 bases and J by 9 bases, with 23 bases between them. This CDR3 contains 16 residues. Germline V CDR1 and CDR2: SEHNR, FQNEAQ (reference sequence). The CDR3: CASSKYRGGSDPEQFF. CDR3 coding DNA: TGTGCCAGCAGCAAGTACAGGGGAGGCTCCGACCCTGAGCAGTTCTTC.

The table lists this clonotype with many counts. This chain uses TRBV25-1 with TRBJ1-1; D is unresolved. Trimming left V 4 bases short and J 1 base short, with 13 bases between. CDR1 and CDR2 (germline): MGHDK, SYGVNS. CDR3 length equals 15 residues. The CDR3 nucleotides read TGTGCCAGCAGTGGGGGTGAGGGTCCGAACACTGAAGCTTTCTTT. Translating it yields CASSGGEGPNTEAFF.

V gene TRBV6-2 or TRBV6-3 combines with J gene TRBJ1-1, with D tentatively TRBD1 (5 bases). In germline, CDR1 is MNHEY, CDR2 SVGEGT. Trimming shortened V by 6 bases and J by 1 base, and 12 bases separated the two germline ends. CDR3 length: 14 residues. The DNA for the CDR3 is TGTGCCAGCAGCGACACTCAGGGGAACACTGAAGCTTTCTTT. Protein: CASSDTQGNTEAFF.

The chain uses TRBV2 and TRBJ2-7, with a weak D call TRBD2 (5 bases). The CDR3 is 11 amino acids. V gave up 6 bases and J gave up 6 bases, with 9 bases separating them. Germline CDR1 reads SNHLY; CDR2 reads FYNNEI. CDR3 residues: CASREGPEQYF. The DNA for the CDR3 is TGTGCCAGCAGAGAGGGCCCCGAGCAGTACTTC.

Ten or more counts support this clonotype. The chain links TRBV7-9 to TRBJ2-2; D ambiguous. This CDR3 comprises 14 residues. The V gene lost 4 bases and the J gene lost 1 base, with 7 bases spanning the gap. The germline CDR1 and CDR2 sequences are SEHNR and FQNEAQ (reference sequence). CDR3 nucleotides: TGTGCCAGCAGCTACCGGGTGAACACCGGGGAGCTGTTTTTT. This translates into CASSYRVNTGELFF.

This clonotype was observed at least ten times. J is TRBJ1-5 and V is TRBV19; D remains unclear. V was shortened by 5 bases and J by 2 bases, with 10 bases between the two germline ends. The V gene's germline CDR1 is LNHDA and CDR2 SQIVND (reference sequence). The CDR3 consists of 14 residues. The CDR3 region is CASSYGNRNQPQHF. The DNA of the CDR3 is TGTGCCAGTAGTTACGGGAACCGCAATCAGCCCCAGCATTTT.

The chain joins TRBV12-5 to TRBJ1-1; D unresolved. CDR1 LGHNT and CDR2 FRNRAP come from the germline V gene. With 3 bases removed from V and 0 bases from J, the gap between germline ends came to 17 bases. The CDR3 is 17 amino acids. CDR3 in DNA: TGTGCTAGTGGTTTCAACCAAGACCCCAATATGAACACTGAAGCTTTCTTT. Translated, it gives CASGFNQDPNMNTEAFF.

The rearrangement uses TRBV2 and TRBJ2-1, with D hard to call. Germline values: CDR1 SNHLY, CDR2 FYNNEI. The CDR3 is made up of 14 amino acids. Trimming cost V 1 base and J 5 bases, with 9 bases left between them. The CDR3 here is CASSEGRRDNEQFF. The DNA of the CDR3 is TGTGCCAGCAGTGAAGGGAGACGGGACAATGAGCAGTTCTTC.

At least ten counts were recorded for this clonotype. The chain has TRBV7-9 and TRBJ1-1, with TRBD1 as a possible D gene (5 bases). Trimming stripped 1 base from V and 3 bases from J, with 12 bases between. This CDR3 spans 15 amino acids. The germline gives CDR1 SEHNR, CDR2 FQNEAQ (reference sequence). The CDR3 nucleotides are TGTGCCAGCAGCTTAGAGAAGGGACGTGACACTGAAGCTTTCTTT. Translated: CASSLEKGRDTEAFF.

The J gene is TRBJ1-2, the V gene TRBV25-1; D gene unclear. Per germline, CDR1 MGHDK and CDR2 SYGVNS. V was pared by 4 bases and J by 3 bases, with 21 bases between. This CDR3 has 17 amino acids. The DNA for the CDR3 is TGTGCCAGCAGTGGGCCGTATGGCTGGGCAGGCCACTATGGCTACACCTTC. Its translation is CASSGPYGWAGHYGYTF.

The chain is built from TRBV28 and TRBJ2-5; possibly TRBD1 for D (6 bases). V lost 7 bases and J 5 bases, leaving 11 bases between the germline ends. The germline V gene encodes CDR1 MDHEN and CDR2 SYDVKM. This CDR3 region has 12 residues. This CDR3 reads CASKGEWETQYF. The DNA for the CDR3 is TGTGCCAGCAAGGGGGAATGGGAGACCCAGTACTTC.

This clonotype came up once. This chain connects TRBV4-1 to TRBJ2-7; D remains ambiguous. The ends were cut back, 4 bases at V and 6 bases at J, with 19 bases in the middle. This CDR3 has 15 residues. Per germline, CDR1 MGHRA and CDR2 YSYEKL. This chain's CDR3 is CASSPGPKSLLEQYF. The CDR3 coding sequence is TGCGCCAGCAGCCCCGGTCCTAAATCCCTCCTCGAGCAGTACTTC.

This clonotype has a count of ten or more. The rearrangement uses TRBV2 and TRBJ2-1, with TRBD2 matching 11 bases. This CDR3 is 17 amino acids long. Germline loops: CDR1 SNHLY, CDR2 FYNNEI. V was clipped by 1 base and J by 0 bases; unmatched bases: 2. The CDR3 DNA reads as TGTGCCAGCAGTGAAGTGGGACTAGCGGACTCCTACAATGAGCAGTTCTTC. Its protein is CASSEVGLADSYNEQFF.

Concerning this clonotype: Relative to the germline gene, one junction end is altered; a read error may explain this. V gene TRBV11-2 combines with J gene TRBJ1-1, with a possible D match to TRBD1 (6 bases). This CDR3 is built from 16 residues. Germline CDR1 reads SGHAT; CDR2 reads FQNNGV. CDR3 in DNA: TGTGCCAGCAGCTATTCGCCCAGGGGCCGGAACACTGAAGCTTTATTT. Protein product: CASSYSPRGRNTEALF.

This clonotype occurred a few times. The chain carries TRBV2 and TRBJ2-5; D is unclear. The CDR3 is 11 amino acids. CDR1 SNHLY and CDR2 FYNNEI come from the germline V gene. V dropped 7 bases and J dropped 3 bases, with 6 bases sitting between them. DNA of the CDR3: TGTGCCAGCAAGCTTAAAGAGACCCAGTACTTC. It is translated as CASKLKETQYF.

The chain recombines TRBV11-2 with TRBJ2-1, with 16 bases lining up with TRBD2. This CDR3 comprises 16 residues. CDR1 SGHAT and CDR2 FQNNGV come from the germline V gene. With V trimmed by 4 bases and J by 12 bases, 9 bases remained unmatched. The CDR3 DNA is TGTGCCAGCAGCTACTCCGGGACTAGCGGGGGGGCAGGGCAGTTCTTC. It encodes CASSYSGTSGGAGQFF.

This clonotype was seen at least ten times. The chain links TRBV7-9 to TRBJ2-7; D unclear. The CDR3 extends over 13 amino acids. Germline assignment: CDR1 SEHNR and CDR2 FQNEAQ (reference sequence). Trimming left V 4 bases short and J 2 bases short, with 9 bases between. The DNA of the CDR3 is TGTGCCAGCAGCTCCGGTCGGCCCTACGAGCAGTACTTC. Amino acid sequence: CASSSGRPYEQYF.

This clonotype was picked up a small number of times. CDR3 nucleotides: TGCAGCGTTGAAGATCCTAGCGGGGGGGCCAGGGAGACCCAGTACTTC. Translating it yields CSVEDPSGGARETQYF. This chain connects TRBV29-1 to TRBJ2-5; 12 bases align to TRBD2. Germline CDR1 SQVTM, CDR2 ANQGSEA. The CDR3 runs to 16 residues. V shed 0 bases and J 5 bases; nucleotides not matched to a gene: 7.

This clonotype was counted many times. V gene TRBV6-5 combines with J gene TRBJ1-5; TRBD1 might be the D (5 bases). Per the germline V gene, CDR1 is MNHEY and CDR2 is SVGAGI. With 2 bases removed from V and 6 bases from J, the gap between germline ends came to 14 bases. The CDR3 covers 15 residues. CDR3 amino acids: CASSYGSGAGQPQHF. The CDR3 DNA reads as TGTGCCAGCAGTTACGGTAGTGGGGCCGGTCAGCCCCAGCATTTT.

This clonotype was detected ten times or more. The genes are TRBV6-2 or TRBV6-3 and TRBJ1-1; the D is unclear. Per the germline V gene, CDR1 is MNHEY and CDR2 is SVGEGT. There are 14 residues in the CDR3. Between the trimmed V and J ends, which lost 5 bases and 2 bases, there was a span of 12 bases. This chain's CDR3 is CASSVAAGNTEAFF. CDR3 coding DNA: TGTGCCAGCAGTGTAGCAGCGGGCAACACTGAAGCTTTCTTT.

This clonotype has just a few counts. The chain combines TRBV20-1 with TRBJ2-7; TRBD1 agrees at 8 bases. With V trimmed by 6 bases and J by 3 bases, 7 bases remained unmatched. The CDR3 runs to 13 residues. Germline V gives CDR1 DFQATT, CDR2 SNEGSKA (reference sequence). The chain's CDR3 is CSAPSGQVYEQYF. As DNA, the CDR3 is TGCAGTGCCCCCTCGGGACAGGTCTACGAGCAGTACTTC.

This clonotype was observed a handful of times. The chain uses TRBV7-2 and TRBJ1-5; D ambiguous. V lost 2 bases and J 0 bases, leaving 11 bases between the germline ends. Germline V gene data show CDR1 as SGHTA and CDR2 as FQGNSA. This CDR3 has 16 amino acids. The CDR3 DNA reads as TGTGCCAGCAGCTTACTCTCCGGTAGTAGCAATCAGCCCCAGCATTTT. Its translation is CASSLLSGSSNQPQHF.